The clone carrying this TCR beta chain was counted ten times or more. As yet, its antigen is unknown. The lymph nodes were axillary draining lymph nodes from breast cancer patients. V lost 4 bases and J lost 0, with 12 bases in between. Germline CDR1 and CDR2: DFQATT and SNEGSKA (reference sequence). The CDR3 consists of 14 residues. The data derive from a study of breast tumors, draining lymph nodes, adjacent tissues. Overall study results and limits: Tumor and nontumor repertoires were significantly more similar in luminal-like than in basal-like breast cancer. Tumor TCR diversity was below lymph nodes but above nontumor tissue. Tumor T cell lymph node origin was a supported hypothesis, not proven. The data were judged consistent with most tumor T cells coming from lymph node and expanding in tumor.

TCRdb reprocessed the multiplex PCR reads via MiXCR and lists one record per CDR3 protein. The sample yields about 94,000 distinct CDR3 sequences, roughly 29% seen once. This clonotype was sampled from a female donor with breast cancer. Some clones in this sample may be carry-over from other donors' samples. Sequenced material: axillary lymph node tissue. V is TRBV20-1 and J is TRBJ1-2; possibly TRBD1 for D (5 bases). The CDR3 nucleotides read TGCAGTGCTAAGGGCACAGGTGCTAACTATGGCTACACCTTC. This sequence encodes CSAKGTGANYGYTF.